The clone carrying this T cell receptor beta chain was seen repeatedly, ten times or more. This entry belongs to a study of blood T cells in healthy people across ages. This CDR3 comprises 18 residues. Losses at the gene ends were 1 base for V and 3 bases for J; bases not matched to a gene: 11. CDR1 and CDR2 from the germline V gene are DFQATT and SNEGSKA (reference sequence). Per sample, extraction of total RNA gave at least 5 micrograms in every case. It was with a sample-barcoded 5' primer and a J-beta primer mix that a second PCR of roughly 7 to 12 cycles was run. The authors tagged each cDNA molecule using a template-switch adaptor with 12 random nucleotides. TCRdb re-analysed the 5' RACE reads in MiXCR, keeping a single row per CDR3 protein. The profile covers about 1.5 million distinct CDR3 sequences, with roughly 40% appearing a single time and 6.5% to 10% taken by the ten largest.

The sample consisted of blood. The chain couples TRBV20-1 to TRBJ2-3; 12 nucleotides agree with TRBD2. The receptor was isolated from a woman aged 18 to 35 in good health. The CDR3 loop reads CSARGGGLAGIKTDTQYF. The CDR3 DNA reads as TGCAGTGCTAGAGGGGGCGGACTAGCGGGAATAAAGACAGATACGCAGTATTTT.